This entry features one T cell receptor beta chain sequence. The antigen remains unidentified. This sample also contains other DNA sequences that code for the same CDR3. At the time of sampling, donors were nominally healthy, though unrecorded immune exposures were likely. These data are taken from a study of cytomegalovirus exposure and HLA in healthy donors. Study-wide results and limits: Within the data, a cluster of highly shared sequence variants was likely a sequencing artifact. Prediction of most subjects' HLA-A and HLA-B alleles by TCR beta sequences was reportedly accurate. It was reported in a later analysis that an Asian-associated ancestry cluster showed fewer N-insertions than the roughly 670-donor mean.

PCR involved 60 Vbeta and 13 Jbeta primers. Libraries were prepared by immunoSEQ multiplex PCR; TCRdb keeps only in-frame clonotypes and omits some of them. The data contain 50,000 to 65,000 clones, approximately 71% of them seen just once; the ten biggest clones take up under 25%. Germline CDR1 SEHNR, CDR2 FQNEAQ (reference sequence). Trimming cost V 1 base and J 1 base; bases outside gene matches: 9. This CDR3 has 18 residues. The chain recombines TRBV7-9 with TRBJ1-5; 8 bases map to TRBD1. The sequence derives from a woman in her forties in good health and CMV-seropositive. The sequenced material came from PBMCs. CDR3 DNA sequence: TGTGCCAGCAGCTTAGGTAGACAGGGGATGGGGAGCAATCAGCCCCAGCATTTT. It specifies CASSLGRQGMGSNQPQHF.